The next 30 T cell receptor beta chains were all read from a single sample in a study of molecular identifiers for immune sequencing clone quantification. One entry per CDR3 protein, called by TCRdb with MiXCR from the PCR reads. The sample lists a few hundred thousand distinct CDR3 sequences; 25% were seen once. The sample taken for sequencing was naive CD8+ T cells from blood, with Jurkat cell RNA spiked in. The sample's subset: FACS-sorted CD8+CD4-CCR7+CD45RA+ naive T cells. These receptors all come from a human donor in good health. Some libraries in this study had Jurkat cell RNA spiked in.

This clonotype was found a few times. The CDR3 sequence is CASIRSETYEQYF. The CDR3 nucleotides are TGCGCCAGCATCCGTTCCGAGACCTACGAGCAGTACTTC. The chain couples TRBV10-2 to TRBJ2-7, with no clear D. Trimming stripped 7 bases from V and 2 bases from J, with 12 bases between. Germline V CDR1 and CDR2: WSHSY, SAAADI. CDR3 size: 13 residues.

A remark on this clonotype: A much bigger clone sits one base away, suggesting this may be a read error. The CDR3 coding sequence is TGTGCCTGGGATCTAGCGGGAGAAGCAGCTACGCAGTATTTT. Amino acid sequence: CAWDLAGEAATQYF. The chain is built from TRBV30 and TRBJ2-3, with TRBD2 matching over 10 bases. Germline V gene lookup returns CDR1 GTSNPN and CDR2 SVGIG (reference sequence). V trimming: 5 bases; J trimming: 8 bases; junction bases outside the gene matches: 10. The CDR3 loop spans 14 amino acids.

The chain recombines TRBV6-6 with TRBJ2-3, with D possibly TRBD2 on 6 matching bases. The ends were cut back, 2 bases at V and 3 bases at J, with 12 bases in the middle. There are 15 residues in the CDR3. The V gene's germline CDR1 is MNHNY and CDR2 SVGAGI (reference sequence). This chain's CDR3 is CASSYSAGTTDTQYF. In DNA form, the CDR3 reads TGTGCCAGCAGTTACAGCGCGGGAACAACAGATACGCAGTATTTT.

The chain is built from TRBV24-1 and TRBJ2-1; D gene uncertain. V was pared by 4 bases and J by 6 bases, with 18 bases between. The CDR3 spans 16 residues. From germline, CDR1 is KGHDR and CDR2 SFDVKD. The CDR3 loop reads CATSDRAGTPFNEQFF. The DNA for the CDR3 is TGTGCCACCAGTGACCGCGCAGGTACTCCATTCAATGAGCAGTTCTTC.

In this sample, this clonotype turned up a few times. The chain is built from TRBV12-3 or TRBV12-4 and TRBJ2-6; unclear D gene. The CDR3 is made up of 16 amino acids. V lost 3 bases to trimming and J lost 6 bases, with 15 bases between them. CDR3 nucleotides: TGTGCCAGCAGTTTTGGAAGTATGAACACGGCCAACGTCCTGACTTTC. Translated, it gives CASSFGSMNTANVLTF.

This clonotype appeared a few times. V is TRBV7-9 and J is TRBJ2-5; 8 bases map to TRBD1. Germline CDR1 is SEHNR and CDR2 is FQNEAQ (reference sequence). V lost 5 bases and J lost 2; bases outside the gene matches: 10. The CDR3 sequence is 16 residues long. CDR3 nucleotides: TGTGCCAGCAGCCCAAGAACAGGGGGTCGGCAAGAGACCCAGTACTTC. The encoded protein is CASSPRTGGRQETQYF. Full variable domain (rest looked up from reference TRBV7-9 and TRBJ2-5): DTGVSQNPRHKITKRGQNVTFRCDPISEHNRLYWYRQTLGQGPEFLTYFQNEAQLEKSRLLSDRFSAERPKGSFSTLEIQRTEQGDSAMYLCASSPRTGGRQETQYFGPGTRLLVL.

The chain recombines TRBV9 with TRBJ2-1, with 8 bases that match TRBD2. With 4 bases clipped from V and 3 bases from J, the junction kept 9 bases outside the gene matches. Germline values: CDR1 SGDLS, CDR2 YYNGEE. This CDR3 region has 16 residues. The CDR3 reads CASSPLYGTSYNEQFF. DNA of the CDR3: TGTGCCAGCAGCCCCCTTTACGGGACTAGCTACAATGAGCAGTTCTTC.

This clonotype has ten or more counts. This chain links TRBV4-3 with TRBJ2-7; D unresolved. CDR3 length: 14 residues. V was clipped by 0 bases and J by 0 bases, with 6 bases between them. The germline V gene encodes CDR1 LGHNA and CDR2 YSLEER. The CDR3 protein is CASSQDYSSYEQYF. The CDR3, as DNA: TGCGCCAGCAGCCAAGACTACAGCTCCTACGAGCAGTACTTC.

The chain employs TRBV28 and TRBJ2-2; 13 bases align to TRBD2. There are 16 residues in the CDR3. The germline CDR1 and CDR2 sequences are MDHEN and SYDVKM. Trimming at V came to 5 bases and at J to 6 bases, leaving 6 bases not matched to a gene. The CDR3 here is CASSPTSGRGAGELFF. The CDR3 DNA is TGTGCCAGCAGTCCCACTAGCGGGAGGGGCGCCGGGGAGCTGTTTTTT.

The rearrangement uses TRBV7-2 and TRBJ2-7; D uncertain. V lost 8 bases, J lost 6 bases, and 23 bases lay in between. CDR3 size: 15 residues. The V gene's germline CDR1 is SGHTA and CDR2 FQGNSA. As DNA, the CDR3 is TGTGCCAGCCGCGCGACACGATCATCCCCCATCGAGCAGTACTTC. Its translation is CASRATRSSPIEQYF.

The chain employs TRBV4-3 and TRBJ2-7; 7 nucleotides line up with TRBD2. The ends lost 0 bases at V and 4 bases at J; junction bases unmatched: 3. This CDR3 is 14 amino acids long. In germline, CDR1 is LGHNA, CDR2 YSLEER. The CDR3 bases are TGCGCCAGCAGCCAAGATTCTAGCGGATACGAGCAGTACTTC. As protein: CASSQDSSGYEQYF.

The V call is TRBV6-2 or TRBV6-3, the J call TRBJ2-7; no reliable D call. The CDR3 contains 14 residues. V gave up 2 bases and J gave up 3 bases, with 11 bases separating them. Germline V gives CDR1 MNHEY, CDR2 SVGEGT. The CDR3 coding sequence is TGTGCCAGCAGTTACGATCGCAGTCTCTACGAGCAGTACTTC. This translates into CASSYDRSLYEQYF.

The chain recombines TRBV7-6 with TRBJ2-7, with D uncertain. Germline V gene data show CDR1 as SGHVS and CDR2 as FNYEAQ. V lost 5 bases and J 6 bases, leaving 20 bases between the germline ends. This CDR3 spans 15 amino acids. The CDR3 sequence is CASSPVLIDASEQYF. The CDR3 DNA reads TGTGCCAGCAGCCCAGTCCTAATAGATGCCTCCGAGCAGTACTTC. The full variable domain, rest sourced from reference TRBV7-6 and TRBJ2-7, is GAGVSQSPRYKVTKRGQDVALRCDPISGHVSLYWYRQALGQGPEFLTYFNYEAQQDKSGLPNDRFSAERPEGSISTLTIQRTEQRDSAMYRCASSPVLIDASEQYFGPGTRLTVT.

The V and J genes are TRBV29-1 and TRBJ2-1, with 11 nucleotides matching TRBD1. The ends lost 2 bases at V and 6 bases at J; junction bases unmatched: 6. Germline V gene data show CDR1 as SQVTM and CDR2 as ANQGSEA. The CDR3 sequence is 15 residues long. In DNA, the CDR3 is TGCAGCGTTGAAACGGACAGGGGGCTTATCAATGAGCAGTTCTTC. It yields the protein CSVETDRGLINEQFF.

V and J are TRBV7-6 and TRBJ2-3; D is perhaps TRBD2 (5 bases). CDR3 length equals 17 residues. CDR1 and CDR2 (germline): SGHVS, FNYEAQ. Between the trimmed V and J ends, which lost 6 bases and 6 bases, there was a span of 25 bases. This chain's CDR3 is CASRRIPDSLSRDTQYF. CDR3 coding DNA: TGTGCCAGCAGACGAATCCCGGACTCACTATCGCGGGATACGCAGTATTTT.

This chain connects TRBV30 to TRBJ2-3; D is unresolved. Trimming took off 5 bases at V and 3 bases at J, with 9 bases between the two ends. CDR1 is GTSNPN, CDR2 SVGIG, per germline (reference sequence). The CDR3 has 12 residues. This chain's CDR3 is CAWGGLTDTQYF. Written as DNA, the CDR3 is TGTGCCTGGGGCGGCCTTACAGATACGCAGTATTTT.

The rearrangement joins TRBV29-1 to TRBJ1-1, with 7 bases identical to TRBD1. Unmatched junction bases numbered 8, after V lost 4 bases and J lost 3 bases. The CDR3 sequence is 14 residues long. The germline V gene has CDR1 SQVTM and CDR2 ANQGSEA. The CDR3 DNA is TGCAGCGTTGTAACCCGGACAGGAGACACTGAAGCTTTCTTT. It yields the protein CSVVTRTGDTEAFF. The whole variable domain, remainder taken from reference TRBV29-1 and TRBJ1-1, is SAVISQKPSRDICQRGTSLTIQCQVDSQVTMMFWYRQQPGQSLTLIATANQGSEATYESGFVIDKFPISRPNLTFSTLTVSNMSPEDSSIYLCSVVTRTGDTEAFFGQGTRLTVV.

This clonotype has only a few counts. The chain joins TRBV28 to TRBJ1-1; D is ambiguous. This CDR3 spans 13 amino acids. Germline CDR1 MDHEN, CDR2 SYDVKM. V lost 2 bases to trimming and J lost 4 bases, with 8 bases between them. The CDR3 loop is CASSLRTPTEAFF. CDR3 bases: TGTGCCAGCAGTTTACGGACCCCCACTGAAGCTTTCTTT. Variable domain in full (rest from reference TRBV28 and TRBJ1-1): DVKVTQSSRYLVKRTGEKVFLECVQDMDHENMFWYRQDPGLGLRLIYFSYDVKMKEKGDIPEGYSVSREKKERFSLILESASTNQTSMYLCASSLRTPTEAFFGQGTRLTVV.

This clonotype was seen ten or more times. This chain links TRBV6-2 or TRBV6-3 with TRBJ2-7; TRBD1 matches at 8 bases. Looked up from germline, CDR1 is MNHEY and CDR2 is SVGEGT. This CDR3 is 14 amino acids long. With 0 bases clipped from V and 6 bases from J, the junction kept 4 bases outside the gene matches. The CDR3 bases are TGTGCCAGCAGTTACTCGTCACAGGGGGTCGAGCAGTACTTC. It yields the protein CASSYSSQGVEQYF.

Regarding this clonotype: A single base separates this from a much larger clone, so it may be a read error. The chain uses TRBV13 and TRBJ2-5, with TRBD2 matching 10 bases. J was trimmed by 5 bases and V by 5 bases; bases with no gene match: 8. From germline, CDR1 is PRHDT and CDR2 FYEKMQ (reference sequence). The CDR3 covers 15 residues. The CDR3, as DNA: TGTGCCAGCAGCGACGGACTAGCGGCTCCGGAGACCCAGTACTTC. Protein sequence: CASSDGLAAPETQYF.

This clonotype was seen more than once but under ten times. The chain is built from TRBV5-1 and TRBJ2-7; tentatively, D is TRBD2 (6 bases). The germline gives CDR1 SGHRS, CDR2 YFSETQ. V gave up 4 bases and J gave up 2 bases, with 16 bases separating them. This CDR3 has 15 amino acids. This CDR3 reads CASSLGGDGAYEQYF. Written as DNA, the CDR3 is TGCGCCAGCAGCCTCGGAGGGGACGGTGCCTACGAGCAGTACTTC.

A few counts support this clonotype. The chain couples TRBV7-8 to TRBJ2-1; no reliable D call. Germline values: CDR1 SGHVS, CDR2 FQNEAQ. The CDR3 consists of 16 residues. V lost 5 bases to trimming and J lost 0 bases, with 14 bases between them. The CDR3 DNA is TGTGCCAGCAGCCAGTCGCGCGCGAGCTCCTACAATGAGCAGTTCTTC. Encoded protein: CASSQSRASSYNEQFF.

This clonotype showed up just a few times. The chain links TRBV11-2 to TRBJ2-7, with D possibly matching TRBD1 (5 bases). Per germline, CDR1 SGHAT and CDR2 FQNNGV. CDR3 size: 12 residues. Trimming cost V 8 bases and J 3 bases, with 11 bases left between them. CDR3 sequence (DNA): TGTGCCAGCCTAGGGGTTCACTACGAGCAGTACTTC. Its translation is CASLGVHYEQYF.

This clonotype was counted at least ten times. The chain combines TRBV7-9 with TRBJ2-7; D uncertain. The CDR3 has 15 residues. CDR1 and CDR2 from the germline V gene are SEHNR and FQNEAQ (reference sequence). The V gene lost 5 bases and the J gene lost 4 bases, with 18 bases spanning the gap. CDR3 in amino acids: CASSDLVNQKYEQYF. CDR3 DNA sequence: TGTGCCAGCAGCGACCTAGTGAACCAGAAGTACGAGCAGTACTTC. The complete variable domain, with remaining parts taken from reference TRBV7-9 and TRBJ2-7, reads DTGVSQNPRHKITKRGQNVTFRCDPISEHNRLYWYRQTLGQGPEFLTYFQNEAQLEKSRLLSDRFSAERPKGSFSTLEIQRTEQGDSAMYLCASSDLVNQKYEQYFGPGTRLTVT.

This clonotype appeared a few times. J is TRBJ2-6 and V is TRBV6-5; no clear D gene. This CDR3 comprises 17 residues. V lost 0 bases and J lost 2, with 11 bases in between. Germline CDR1 reads MNHEY; CDR2 reads SVGAGI. In DNA, the CDR3 is TGTGCCAGCAGTTACTCAGTCGCTTGGGCTGGGGCCAACGTCCTGACTTTC. Amino acids: CASSYSVAWAGANVLTF.

The chain is built from TRBV4-1 and TRBJ2-7; D might be TRBD1 (6 bases). In germline, CDR1 is MGHRA, CDR2 YSYEKL. Trimming removed 0 bases from V and 6 bases from J, with 15 bases in between. This CDR3 comprises 15 residues. CDR3 loop: CASSQDQSRGSEQYF. CDR3 nucleotide sequence: TGCGCCAGCAGCCAAGATCAATCCAGGGGCTCCGAGCAGTACTTC.

As for this clonotype: One end of the junction does not line up with germline, which may come from a read error. This chain links TRBV12-5 with TRBJ2-2, with a weak D call TRBD2 (6 bases). The germline V gene encodes CDR1 LGHNT and CDR2 FRNRAP. The CDR3 runs to 16 residues. As DNA, the CDR3 is TGTGCTGGTGGGTTCCCCACTAGCCTCCGGGCCGGGGAGCTGTTTTTT. This encodes CAGGFPTSLRAGELFF.

In the case of this clonotype: A single base separates this from a much larger clone, so it may be a read error. The rearrangement uses TRBV7-9 and TRBJ2-3; D unresolved. In germline, CDR1 is SEHNR, CDR2 FQNEAQ (reference sequence). V gave up 5 bases and J gave up 5 bases, with 17 bases separating them. The CDR3 consists of 15 residues. CDR3 in DNA: TGTGCCAGCAGCGAGACCACGACCACACGAGATACGCAGTATTTT. Its protein product is CASSETTTTRDTQYF.

This clonotype showed up just a few times. A much larger clone is a single base away; this may be a read error. The chain recombines TRBV4-3 with TRBJ2-7; 8 bases align to TRBD2. This CDR3 contains 15 residues. CDR1 LGHNA and CDR2 YSLEER come from the germline V gene. The ends lost 1 base at V and 4 bases at J; junction bases unmatched: 6. CDR3 sequence: CASSQGVAGSYEQYF. The DNA of the CDR3 is TGCGCCAGCAGCCAAGGGGTAGCGGGGTCTTACGAGCAGTACTTC.

The V and J genes are TRBV7-9 and TRBJ2-7; 8 bases fit TRBD1. Unmatched junction bases numbered 11, after V lost 5 bases and J lost 5 bases. Germline CDR1 and CDR2: SEHNR and FQNEAQ (reference sequence). The CDR3 runs 15 residues. The CDR3 sequence is CASSHMTGAGNEQYF. In DNA form, the CDR3 reads TGTGCCAGCAGCCATATGACAGGGGCGGGCAACGAGCAGTACTTC.